One T cell receptor (beta chain) is described in this entry. One end of the junction is discordant with germline, which a read error may explain. These data come from a study of T cells after yellow fever vaccination. Germline CDR1 is MNHNS and CDR2 is SASEGT. This CDR3 has 12 amino acids. TCRdb processed the 5' RACE reads anew with MiXCR; each CDR3 protein has one entry. The sample includes about 510,000 distinct CDR3 sequences, just over 20% of them seen just once. The sequence was obtained from a man between 18 and 35 years old who received the YFV17D yellow fever vaccine. V gene TRBV6-1 combines with J gene TRBJ1-3; the D is unclear. The material sequenced was PBMCs, taken about 20 days after the first yellow fever vaccination. CDR3 bases: TGTGCCAGCAGGGAAGCCGGCAACACCATATATTTT. As protein: CASREAGNTIYF.